The entry that follows covers one TCR beta chain sequence. This clone's antigen is unknown. No much larger clone exists at a distance of one base, and base qualities are not known. These data originate in a study of Ad26.COV2.S vaccination and SARS-CoV-2 variants (dated by TCRdb to the early 2020s). With respect to the entire study: Vaccine-arm donors came from COV1001, a multicentre, randomized, double-blind, placebo-controlled phase I-IIa trial of Ad26.COV2.S in healthy adults. Ad26.COV2.S was administered intramuscularly at a dose of 5x10^10 or 1x10^11 viral particles, either as one shot or as two shots given 56 days apart. TCRbeta repertoire sequencing was used to assess the specificity and breadth of SARS-CoV-2-reactive T cell receptors after Ad26.COV2.S vaccination. The TCR-sequenced set comprised around 32 samples: approximately 19 Ad26.COV2.S vaccine recipients, 5 placebo recipients and 8 SARS-CoV-2 convalescent individuals. Trial participants were randomized into five groups of five, in which low-dose or high-dose Ad26.COV2.S was given once or twice, or placebo was given on both occasions. Blinding of investigators to trial group allocation was maintained during experiments and outcome assessment.

The CDR3 runs 13 amino acids, cysteine and phenylalanine included. Only CDR3 DNA remains: 39 bases, in frame from the first base. Germline trimming: 4 bases from V, 6 bases from J; junction bases outside gene matches: 6. CDR1 and CDR2, looked up from the germline V gene, are MGHRA and YSYEKL. TCRbeta CDR3 regions were sequenced with the immunoSEQ Assay. After extraction, genomic DNA underwent amplification by bias-controlled multiplex PCR, followed by high-throughput sequencing. The study's own analysis went as follows. Collapsing and filtering of sequences were performed to quantify the absolute abundance of each unique TCRbeta CDR3 region. T cell fraction was estimated by normalizing TCRbeta template counts to usable DNA, which was measured by amplifying reference genes present in all nucleated cells. Repertoire TCRs were annotated as SARS-CoV-2-specific by exact matching of V gene, CDR3 amino acid sequence and J gene to a known reactive TCR set. MIRA supplied the reference SARS-CoV-2 TCR set, which was filtered for enrichment in COVID-19-positive ImmuneCODE repertoires so that public or cross-reactive TCRs were removed. Using the MIRA antigens, annotated TCRs were further analysed by specific ORF or by position within an ORF. Depth was the summed frequency of annotated unique rearrangements, while breadth was defined as annotated unique rearrangements over total unique productive rearrangements. Two-sided Wilcoxon rank-sum tests were applied when comparing TCR breadth between groups. TCRdb mirrors the immuneACCESS table, restricted to in-frame sequences. Some clones are absent from its copies; in checked studies, under half trace to an unresolved V gene, and the reason for the others is unknown. D and trimming come from the DNA, and the V and J calls and clone size come from that table. This sample comprises around 300,000 clones, about 89% of them detected only once. About 5% of the sample belongs to the ten largest clones.

On the study overall, not on this receptor specifically: Higher spike-specific TCR breadth was observed in Ad26.COV2.S recipients than in placebo recipients (P = 0.0014). Substantial breadth of spike-specific CD8+ and CD4+ T cell responses was reported after vaccination. Comparing responses between vaccine doses or regimens was not something the study was powered to do. Comparable non-spike TCR breadth was observed between vaccine and placebo recipients, consistent with only spike being contained in the vaccine. The authors noted that the TCR breadth and depth analyses may have underestimated total T cell responses.

The treatment or condition label of this sample denotes: roughly 20 received Ad26.COV2.S at low or high dose, single or two shots; about 5 received placebo; per-sample allocation not given. For vaccine and placebo recipients, the sequenced repertoires came from samples collected on day 63 after the first injection. In Cohort 1b, around 23 adults aged 18-55 years were enrolled at a single site in Boston, USA, between 29 July and 7 August 2020. Ad26.COV2.S consisted of a replication-incompetent adenovirus type 26 vector by which a prefusion-stabilized SARS-CoV-2 spike protein from the original Wuhan strain was expressed.

The chain is encoded by TRBV4-1 joined to TRBJ2-7, with 7 bases matching TRBD1. The source is a person aged 18-65 years who received the Ad26.COV2.S COVID-19 vaccine or a placebo. The input for sequencing was peripheral blood, taken in a trial of Ad26.COV2.S vaccine versus placebo. The sequenced DNA is TGCGCCAGCAGCCGCAGACAGGGTGGCGAGCAGTACTTC. This sequence encodes CASSRRQGGEQYF.